These 21 T cell receptor beta chains were all obtained from the same sample, sequenced in a study of PD-L1 blockade in urothelial cancer. The protocol was immunoSEQ multiplex PCR, while the TCRdb copy is restricted to in-frame clones and leaves out a portion. The sample contains 40,000 or so clones, approximately 80% of which appear only once. Specimen: PBMCs, collected around atezolizumab (anti-PD-L1) treatment. These receptors were obtained from a man between 65 and 79 years old with urothelial cancer.

The chain has TRBV4-3 and TRBJ1-2, with TRBD1 matching over 7 bases. Germline loops: CDR1 LGHNA, CDR2 YSLEER. J gave up 7 bases and V 3 bases, and 11 bases lay outside the gene matches. The CDR3 sequence is 15 residues long. CDR3 in DNA: TGCGCCAGCAGCCAGGTAGACAGGGAAGTGGTTGGCTACACCTTC. As protein: CASSQVDREVVGYTF.

The table lists this clone with a count of one. V is TRBV2 and J is TRBJ2-7, with unresolved D. The CDR3 sequence is 15 residues long. Trimming took 0 bases from V and 5 from J, leaving 14 bases between them. The V gene's germline CDR1 is SNHLY and CDR2 FYNNEI. CDR3 nucleotides: TGTGCCAGCAGTGAAGCCGGTGTTAGACGGGACGAGCAGTACTTC. Protein: CASSEAGVRRDEQYF.

The V call is TRBV14, the J call TRBJ1-1, with 7 bases fitting TRBD1. V dropped 3 bases and J dropped 8; count of bases not matched to a gene: 3. The CDR3 spans 12 residues. In germline, CDR1 is SGHDN, CDR2 FVKESK. For the CDR3, the DNA is TGTGCCAGCAGCCACGCGGACAGGGAAGCTTTCTTT. As protein: CASSHADREAFF.

This clone was seen only a few times. This chain links TRBV13 with TRBJ1-1; the D gene is possibly TRBD1 (6 bases). V was shortened by 5 bases and J by 3 bases, with 16 bases between the two germline ends. Germline V gene lookup returns CDR1 PRHDT and CDR2 FYEKMQ (reference sequence). CDR3 length equals 15 residues. The CDR3 here is CASSGYRDRYTEAFF. CDR3 bases: TGTGCCAGCAGCGGCTACAGGGATCGTTACACTGAAGCTTTCTTT.

The gene calls are TRBV30 and TRBJ1-1; D not resolved. Per the germline V gene, CDR1 is GTSNPN and CDR2 is SVGIG (reference sequence). V lost 5 bases and J lost 1, with 8 bases in between. The CDR3 runs to 12 residues. CDR3 residues: CAWVGRNTEAFF. The CDR3 DNA reads TGTGCCTGGGTTGGGCGGAACACTGAAGCTTTCTTT. Variable domain in full (rest from reference TRBV30 and TRBJ1-1): SQTIHQWPATLVQPVGSPLSLECTVEGTSNPNLYWYRQAAGRGLQLLFYSVGIGQISSEVPQNLSASRPQDRQFILSSKKLLLSDSGFYLCAWVGRNTEAFFGQGTRLTVV.

V and J are TRBV5-5 and TRBJ1-1; D call uncertain. The CDR3 runs to 15 residues. Per germline, CDR1 SGHKS and CDR2 YYEKEE (reference sequence). Trimming took off 4 bases at V and 4 bases at J, with 17 bases between the two ends. The CDR3 is CASSESEGEFTEAFF. CDR3 in DNA: TGTGCCAGCAGCGAATCCGAGGGTGAGTTCACTGAAGCTTTCTTT. Drawing the rest from reference TRBV5-5 and TRBJ1-1, the complete variable domain is DAGVTQSPTHLIKTRGQQVTLRCSPISGHKSVSWYQQVLGQGPQFIFQYYEKEERGRGNFPDRFSARQFPNYSSELNVNALLLGDSALYLCASSESEGEFTEAFFGQGTRLTVV.

The chain is built from TRBV9 and TRBJ1-3; D is undetermined. The V end lost 4 bases, the J end lost 0 bases, and 8 bases lay between the germline ends. Germline V gene lookup returns CDR1 SGDLS and CDR2 YYNGEE. The CDR3 has 14 residues. The CDR3 loop reads CASSSGNSGNTIYF. The CDR3 nucleotides are TGTGCCAGCAGCTCCGGGAACTCTGGAAACACCATATATTTT.

The J gene is TRBJ1-4, the V gene TRBV7-2; 8 bases map to TRBD1. The germline CDR1 and CDR2 sequences are SGHTA and FQGNSA. CDR3 length: 15 residues. J was trimmed by 8 bases and V by 5 bases; bases with no gene match: 10. The chain's CDR3 is CASSGRDRLGEKLFF. CDR3 bases: TGTGCCAGCAGCGGACGGGACAGGCTAGGCGAAAAACTGTTTTTT. The full variable domain, completed using reference TRBV7-2 and TRBJ1-4, is GAGVSQSPSNKVTEKGKDVELRCDPISGHTALYWYRQSLGQGLEFLIYFQGNSAPDKSGLPSDRFSAERTGGSVSTLTIQRTQQEDSAVYLCASSGRDRLGEKLFFGSGTQLSVL.

The chain carries TRBV6-1 and TRBJ2-5; D is possibly TRBD1 (6 bases). This CDR3 region has 13 residues. CDR1 and CDR2 from the germline V gene are MNHNS and SASEGT. V lost 7 bases to trimming and J lost 5 bases, with 14 bases between them. CDR3: CASTLRDNETQYF. The DNA for the CDR3 is TGTGCCAGCACCCTCCGGGACAACGAGACCCAGTACTTC.

This clone showed up just once. This sequence joins TRBV5-6 and TRBJ1-6, with 8 nucleotides matching TRBD1. The CDR3 spans 16 residues. V lost 3 bases, J lost 1 base, and 3 bases stayed unmatched. Germline V gives CDR1 SGHDT, CDR2 YYEEEE. CDR3 in DNA: TGTGCCAGCAGCTCGGACAGGGATTCCTATAATTCACCCCTCCACTTT. Translation gives CASSSDRDSYNSPLHF.

The chain joins TRBV7-3 to TRBJ2-3; tentatively, D is TRBD2 (6 bases). With 1 base removed from V and 0 bases from J, the gap between germline ends came to 17 bases. Germline V CDR1 and CDR2: SGHTA, FQGTGA. There are 18 residues in the CDR3. The CDR3 DNA reads as TGTGCCAGCAGCTTAAATAGCGGACGAACCCTAAGCACAGATACGCAGTATTTT. Amino acid sequence: CASSLNSGRTLSTDTQYF.

This clone has more than one count but fewer than ten. J is TRBJ1-2 and V is TRBV5-4; maybe TRBD1 (5 bases). The CDR3 contains 14 residues. The V gene lost 4 bases and the J gene lost 4 bases, with 14 bases spanning the gap. Germline V gives CDR1 SGHNT, CDR2 YYREEE (reference sequence). CDR3 nucleotide sequence: TGTGCCAGCAGCGGGGGAGGACGGAGCTATGGCTACACCTTC. Residues: CASSGGGRSYGYTF.

This clone has only one observation. This chain links TRBV11-2 with TRBJ1-4, with 8 nucleotides matching TRBD1. This CDR3 is 16 amino acids long. The ends lost 3 bases at V and 5 bases at J; junction bases unmatched: 8. Per the germline V gene, CDR1 is SGHAT and CDR2 is FQNNGV. The CDR3 sequence: CASSFGQGGDNEKLFF. CDR3 nucleotides: TGTGCCAGCAGCTTCGGACAGGGAGGAGACAATGAAAAACTGTTTTTT.

The rearrangement joins TRBV27 to TRBJ2-7, with D possibly TRBD2 on 5 matching bases. CDR3 length: 13 amino acids. Germline CDR1 MNHEY, CDR2 SMNVEV (reference sequence). Deletions cut 5 bases from V and 6 bases from J, with 14 bases between. For the CDR3, the DNA is TGTGCCAGCAGTGGAGGAGTATGGTCCGAGCAGTACTTC. It codes for CASSGGVWSEQYF.

This clone appeared a few times. The chain is built from TRBV7-9 and TRBJ1-1, with a possible D match to TRBD1 (5 bases). CDR1 SEHNR and CDR2 FQNEAQ come from the germline V gene (reference sequence). CDR3 length: 14 amino acids. Trimming took off 3 bases at V and 0 bases at J, with 8 bases between the two ends. CDR3 bases: TGTGCCAGCAGCTTTCACAGGATGAACACTGAAGCTTTCTTT. Its protein product is CASSFHRMNTEAFF.

V gene TRBV6-5 combines with J gene TRBJ2-7, with 9 bases lining up with TRBD1. V gave up 6 bases and J gave up 3 bases; unmatched junction bases: 6. CDR1 and CDR2 (germline): MNHEY, SVGAGI. The length of the CDR3 is 14 residues. CDR3 loop: CASSSGDRVYEQYF. The CDR3 bases are TGTGCCAGCAGCTCAGGGGACAGGGTCTACGAGCAGTACTTC.

This clone was counted only a few times. The chain uses TRBV11-2 and TRBJ1-1; D is perhaps TRBD1 (5 bases). This CDR3 has 14 residues. Germline-derived CDR1 and CDR2 are SGHAT and FQNNGV. V was pared by 0 bases and J by 4 bases, with 9 bases between. The CDR3 nucleotides read TGTGCCAGCAGCTTAGAGGGGGGTATCACTGAAGCTTTCTTT. It codes for CASSLEGGITEAFF.

This rearrangement joins TRBV6-8 to TRBJ1-2, with D unclear. The CDR3 covers 15 residues. The V gene lost 0 bases and the J gene lost 4 bases, with 12 bases spanning the gap. CDR1 and CDR2 from the germline V gene are MNHGY and SAAAGT. The CDR3 coding sequence is TGTGCCAGCAGTTACTCGAGACTGGATAGCTATGGCTACACCTTC. It codes for CASSYSRLDSYGYTF.

This clone was counted only a few times. The chain carries TRBV6-5 and TRBJ1-1; 9 positions agree with TRBD1. The J segment lost 5 bases and the V segment lost 6 bases, leaving 4 bases of the junction unmatched. CDR3 length: 13 amino acids. Germline CDR1 reads MNHEY; CDR2 reads SVGAGI. This chain's CDR3 is CASRGQGGTEAFF. The CDR3 DNA is TGTGCCAGCAGGGGACAGGGCGGTACTGAAGCTTTCTTT.

The chain links TRBV28 to TRBJ2-3; D might be TRBD1 (5 bases). CDR3 size: 13 residues. The V gene's germline CDR1 is MDHEN and CDR2 SYDVKM. Between the trimmed V and J ends, which lost 8 bases and 3 bases, there was a span of 12 bases. As DNA, the CDR3 is TGTGCCAGCGTCTCGGCAGGGACAGATACGCAGTATTTT. Translated, it gives CASVSAGTDTQYF.

This clone has just a few counts. The chain joins TRBV6-1 to TRBJ1-4, with TRBD1 as a possible D gene (5 bases). The germline gives CDR1 MNHNS, CDR2 SASEGT. The CDR3 is made up of 12 amino acids. Trimming removed 7 bases at V and 8 bases at J, with 11 bases between. The CDR3 bases are TGTGCCAGCAAGGAGACAGAAGAAAAACTGTTTTTT. Translation: CASKETEEKLFF.